This T cell receptor beta chain was identified during a study of T cells in Graves' hyperthyroidism and ophthalmopathy. Isolation of PBMCs was performed on around 9.3 ml fresh peripheral blood. In germline, CDR1 is SNHLY, CDR2 FYNNEI. The CDR3 extends over 14 amino acids. J gave up 8 bases and V 2 bases, and 5 bases lay outside the gene matches. Using RNA transcripts as the source, TCR beta CDR3 regions were amplified. The HTBI primer set served for first-round RT-PCR of the TCR CDR3. TCRdb processed the multiplex PCR reads anew with MiXCR; each CDR3 protein has one entry. This sample has 550,000 to 650,000 distinct CDR3 sequences; more than 11% occur once, and the top ten carry roughly 5.5%.

The receptor was isolated from a woman aged 25 to 39 with Graves' hyperthyroidism that later progressed to Graves' ophthalmopathy. The gene calls are TRBV2 and TRBJ2-1; TRBD2 matches at 8 bases. Sequenced input: blood. The CDR3 bases are TGTGCCAGCAGTGAACAAGCGGGAGATCATGAGCAGTTCTTC. Translation: CASSEQAGDHEQFF. Variable domain in full (rest from reference TRBV2 and TRBJ2-1): EPEVTQTPSHQVTQMGQEVILRCVPISNHLYFYWYRQILGQKVEFLVSFYNNEISEKSEIFDDQFSVERPDGSNFTLKIRSTKLEDSAMYFCASSEQAGDHEQFFGPGTRLTVL.